This paragraph covers one T cell receptor (beta chain) sequence. Its antigen remains unidentified. This entry is derived from a study of cytomegalovirus exposure and HLA in healthy donors. General observations from the study: The study listed 164 cytomegalovirus-associated TCR beta chains.

This cohort consisted of healthy bone marrow donors. Sampled while nominally healthy, donors likely had unrecorded immune exposures. V dropped 3 bases and J dropped 0 bases, with 3 bases sitting between them. The CDR3 sequence is 14 residues long. Per the germline V gene, CDR1 is KGHSH and CDR2 is LQKENI. A multiplex PCR was run with 60 Vbeta primers and 13 Jbeta primers. The assay was immunoSEQ multiplex PCR, and TCRdb's table has in-frame clones only and misses some. The top ten clones hold about 5% of a sample with about 100,000 clones, over 60% of them seen once. The sequencing input was PBMCs. This rearrangement joins TRBV18 to TRBJ1-6; D is unclear. This receptor was taken from a female donor in good health and CMV-seropositive. This chain's CDR3 is CASSPNSYNSPLHF. The CDR3 DNA reads as TGTGCCAGCTCACCTAACTCCTATAATTCACCCCTCCACTTT.